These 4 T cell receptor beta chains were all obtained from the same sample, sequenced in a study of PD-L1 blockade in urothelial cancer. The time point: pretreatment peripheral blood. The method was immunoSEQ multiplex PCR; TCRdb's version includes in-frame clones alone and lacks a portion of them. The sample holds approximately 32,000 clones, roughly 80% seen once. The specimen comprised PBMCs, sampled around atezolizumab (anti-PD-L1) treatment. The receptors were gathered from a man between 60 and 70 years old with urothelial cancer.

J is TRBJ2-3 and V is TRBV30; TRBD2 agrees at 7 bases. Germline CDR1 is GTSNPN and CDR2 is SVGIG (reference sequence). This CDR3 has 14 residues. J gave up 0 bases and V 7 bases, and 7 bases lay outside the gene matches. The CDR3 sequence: CASRRDYSTDTQYF. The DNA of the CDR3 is TGTGCCTCACGCCGGGACTACAGCACAGATACGCAGTATTTT.

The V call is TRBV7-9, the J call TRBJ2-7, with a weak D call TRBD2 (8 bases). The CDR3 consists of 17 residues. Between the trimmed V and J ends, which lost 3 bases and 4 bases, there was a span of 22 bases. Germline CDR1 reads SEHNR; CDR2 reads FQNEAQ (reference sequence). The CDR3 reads CASSLRGPSGGEYEQYF. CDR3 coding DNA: TGTGCCAGCAGCTTGAGGGGGCCCTCGGGGGGGGAATACGAGCAGTACTTC.

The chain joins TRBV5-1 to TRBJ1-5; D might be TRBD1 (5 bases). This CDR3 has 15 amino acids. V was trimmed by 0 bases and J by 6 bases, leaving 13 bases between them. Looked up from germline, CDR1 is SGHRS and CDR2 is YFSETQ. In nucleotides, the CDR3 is TGCGCCAGCAGCTTGGCCGGCGACGGGGGTCAGCCCCAGCATTTT. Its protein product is CASSLAGDGGQPQHF.

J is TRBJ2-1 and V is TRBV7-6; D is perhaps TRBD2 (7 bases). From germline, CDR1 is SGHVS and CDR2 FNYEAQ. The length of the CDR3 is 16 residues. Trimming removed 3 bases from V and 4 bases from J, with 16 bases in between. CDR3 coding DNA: TGTGCCAGCAGCTTGGGGGGGGCGCATCCTTACAATGAGCAGTTCTTC. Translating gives CASSLGGAHPYNEQFF. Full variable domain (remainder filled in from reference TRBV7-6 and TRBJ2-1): GAGVSQSPRYKVTKRGQDVALRCDPISGHVSLYWYRQALGQGPEFLTYFNYEAQQDKSGLPNDRFSAERPEGSISTLTIQRTEQRDSAMYRCASSLGGAHPYNEQFFGPGTRLTVL.